Presented here are 15 T cell receptor beta chains from one specimen sequenced in a study of blood T cell repertoires in COVID-19. Clones were read by immunoSEQ multiplex PCR, and TCRdb kept only the in-frame ones, dropping some. The table shows some 700,000 clones, with 70% to 90% occurring only once. The specimen was peripheral blood. The receptors here all came from a woman aged 18-29 years with acute or convalescent COVID-19.

The chain combines TRBV5-1 with TRBJ2-5; tentative D call: TRBD2 (7 bases). V dropped 6 bases and J dropped 1 base, with 16 bases sitting between them. This CDR3 region has 15 residues. Germline CDR1 and CDR2: SGHRS and YFSETQ. For the CDR3, the DNA is TGCGCCAGCACCTTAACGGGGGGCTTCCAAGAGACCCAGTACTTC. Its protein product is CASTLTGGFQETQYF.

J is TRBJ1-1 and V is TRBV7-9, with a weak D call TRBD1 (6 bases). The CDR3 runs 14 residues. V was pared by 4 bases and J by 2 bases, with 11 bases between. Germline V gene lookup returns CDR1 SEHNR and CDR2 FQNEAQ (reference sequence). The CDR3 DNA reads TGTGCCAGCAGCTCCCGACAGGTCAACACTGAAGCTTTCTTT. Translated, it gives CASSSRQVNTEAFF.

The rearrangement joins TRBV20-1 to TRBJ1-1; no reliable D call. The CDR3 loop spans 8 amino acids. Germline CDR1 is DFQATT and CDR2 is SNEGSKA (reference sequence). Trimming shortened V by 6 bases and J by 9 bases, and 5 bases separated the two germline ends. The CDR3 reads CSAPQAFF. In DNA form, the CDR3 reads TGCAGTGCCCCTCAAGCTTTCTTT.

The rearrangement links TRBV4-1 to TRBJ2-1, with TRBD1 matching over 10 bases. CDR1 MGHRA and CDR2 YSYEKL come from the germline V gene. V lost 1 base to trimming and J lost 4 bases; unmatched junction nucleotides: 4. CDR3 length equals 16 residues. CDR3 sequence: CASSQVWTGGYNEQFF. The CDR3, as DNA: TGCGCCAGCAGCCAAGTCTGGACAGGGGGGTACAATGAGCAGTTCTTC.

The rearrangement uses TRBV19 and TRBJ1-2; possible D gene TRBD1, 5 bases. Germline CDR1 reads LNHDA; CDR2 reads SQIVND (reference sequence). Between the trimmed V and J ends, which lost 2 bases and 11 bases, there was a span of 12 bases. The CDR3 runs 12 residues. In DNA, the CDR3 is TGTGCCAGTAGTATACAGGGAATGAGATACACCTTC. Residues: CASSIQGMRYTF.

The chain couples TRBV5-3 to TRBJ1-4; D ambiguous. TRBV5-3 qualifies as an ORF whose function is uncertain. CDR3 length: 16 residues. Trimming pared 2 bases from V and 5 bases from J, leaving 16 bases between. The CDR3 bases are TGTGCCAGAAGCTTAGGGCAAGGACGGGGAAATGAAAAACTGTTTTTT. This encodes CARSLGQGRGNEKLFF.

As concerns this clone: At the DNA level, this CDR3 is encoded by other sequences in the same sample as well. This chain joins TRBV5-1 and TRBJ1-2; 7 positions agree with TRBD1. CDR1 is SGHRS, CDR2 YFSETQ, per germline. Germline trimming cut 3 bases from V and 1 base from J; bases unmatched to any gene: 3. CDR3 length: 14 amino acids. This CDR3 reads CASSSTGDNYGYTF. The CDR3 DNA reads as TGCGCCAGCAGCTCCACAGGGGATAACTATGGCTACACCTTC.

This clone was found once. The chain couples TRBV5-1 to TRBJ2-1, with 12 nucleotides matching TRBD2. This CDR3 has 18 amino acids. Looked up from germline, CDR1 is SGHRS and CDR2 is YFSETQ. J was trimmed by 7 bases and V by 0 bases; bases with no gene match: 11. CDR3 nucleotides: TGCGCCAGCAGCTTGGCCTTGATGGCTAGCGGGGGGGGTAATGAGCAGTTCTTC. It specifies CASSLALMASGGGNEQFF.

The count of this clone is one. The CDR3 DNA sequence: TGTGCCAGCAGCTTAGGGGGCAGGGGTGGTTCACCCCTCCACTTT. The encoded protein is CASSLGGRGGSPLHF. V is TRBV7-2 and J is TRBJ1-6; D is possibly TRBD1 (6 bases). Deletions cut 1 base from V and 9 bases from J, with 13 bases between. This CDR3 has 15 residues. Looked up from germline, CDR1 is SGHTA and CDR2 is FQGNSA.

J is TRBJ2-5 and V is TRBV24-1; 8 bases are shared with TRBD1. V shed 7 bases and J 5 bases; nucleotides not matched to a gene: 8. This CDR3 is 14 amino acids long. Germline V lookup: CDR1 KGHDR, CDR2 SFDVKD. The CDR3 region is CATRGQAEVETQYF. CDR3 nucleotide sequence: TGTGCCACCAGGGGACAGGCCGAAGTGGAGACCCAGTACTTC.

The rearrangement uses TRBV27 and TRBJ2-3, with D perhaps matching TRBD1 (5 bases). CDR1 and CDR2 from the germline V gene are MNHEY and SMNVEV (reference sequence). CDR3 length: 14 amino acids. Deletions cut 10 bases from V and 2 bases from J, with 16 bases between. CDR3 in amino acids: CATQSGAATDTQYF. CDR3 DNA: TGTGCCACACAGAGTGGGGCAGCCACAGATACGCAGTATTTT.

Regarding this clone: Within the sample, other DNA sequences also encode this same CDR3. The rearrangement links TRBV24-1 to TRBJ1-2; D remains unclear. The germline gives CDR1 KGHDR, CDR2 SFDVKD. V was pared by 5 bases and J by 4 bases, with 4 bases between. The CDR3 totals 11 residues. CDR3: CATSAGYGYTF. CDR3 DNA sequence: TGTGCCACCAGTGCGGGCTATGGCTACACCTTC.

The chain combines TRBV25-1 with TRBJ2-1; 10 bases align to TRBD1. Germline-derived CDR1 and CDR2 are MGHDK and SYGVNS. CDR3 length: 18 amino acids. V lost 1 base and J lost 8; bases outside the gene matches: 14. CDR3 sequence (DNA): TGTGCCAGCAGTGAATCGCGAGACGGGACAGGGGTCATGGATGAGCAGTTCTTC. Protein product: CASSESRDGTGVMDEQFF. Variable domain in full (rest from reference TRBV25-1 and TRBJ2-1): EADIYQTPRYLVIGTGKKITLECSQTMGHDKMYWYQQDPGMELHLIHYSYGVNSTEKGDLSSESTVSRIRTEHFPLTLESARPSHTSQYLCASSESRDGTGVMDEQFFGPGTRLTVL.

This chain connects TRBV5-4 to TRBJ1-4, with D possibly TRBD1 on 5 matching bases. V was cut by 6 bases and J by 2 bases, with 14 bases left in between. The germline gives CDR1 SGHNT, CDR2 YYREEE (reference sequence). This CDR3 comprises 15 residues. CDR3 nucleotide sequence: TGTGCCAGCACCGCTTCCAGGGATACTAATGAAAAACTGTTTTTT. Amino acids: CASTASRDTNEKLFF.

The chain recombines TRBV27 with TRBJ1-1, with TRBD1 as a possible D gene (6 bases). The length of the CDR3 is 11 residues. CDR1 MNHEY and CDR2 SMNVEV come from the germline V gene (reference sequence). V was trimmed by 7 bases and J by 8 bases, leaving 11 bases between them. This chain's CDR3 is CASNQGPEAFF. The CDR3 DNA reads as TGTGCCAGCAACCAGGGGCCAGAAGCTTTCTTT.